This T cell receptor beta chain was identified during a study of blood T cell repertoires in COVID-19. This clone was recorded once. This CDR3 comprises 15 residues. The V segment lost 2 bases and the J segment 0 bases; nucleotides outside the gene matches: 4. CDR1 and CDR2 from the germline V gene are MGHDK and SYGVNS. Data came from immunoSEQ multiplex PCR; TCRdb stores just in-frame clones and leaves some out. Here the sample spans about 270,000 clones, 86% being singletons. This chain uses TRBV25-1 with TRBJ2-7, with 7 positions matching TRBD2. The origin of this receptor is a woman aged 55-70 years who had recovered from COVID-19. Sequencing input: peripheral blood. CDR3 coding DNA: TGTGCCAGCAGTGAAGAATCGGGGGGCTCCTACGAGCAGTACTTC. As protein: CASSEESGGSYEQYF.